This T cell receptor (beta chain) derives from a study of CD8+ T cells in alopecia areata. Study at large: In an open-label trial, patients got 5 to 10 mg tofacitinib twice daily. The study, taken as a whole, reports: Scalp samples also contribute reads from the resident alphabeta T cells found in normal skin. Significant decreases in scalp clonality and expanded CD8+ clones followed tofacitinib treatment.

RNA extraction was followed by reverse transcription into cDNA, which acted as the sequencing template. The protocol was immunoSEQ multiplex PCR, while the TCRdb copy is restricted to in-frame clones and leaves out a portion. The sample includes over 90,000 clones, just over 85% of them seen just once. Treatment described: oral pan-JAK inhibitor, 5-10 mg twice daily. Researchers gathered lesional scalp punch biopsies and peripheral blood from patients with alopecia areata. V was trimmed by 0 bases and J by 3 bases, leaving 0 bases between them. The CDR3 covers 11 residues. Per the germline V gene, CDR1 is SGHKS and CDR2 is YYEKEE (reference sequence). As regards this clone: Its cognate antigen is unknown.

The input for sequencing was CD8+ T cells sorted from blood, taken between weeks 30 and 35, from a patient treated with tofacitinib. The rearrangement joins TRBV5-5 to TRBJ2-5; D remains ambiguous. This receptor was taken from a human donor with alopecia areata. The chain's CDR3 is CASSLEETQYF. CDR3 DNA sequence: TGTGCCAGCAGCTTGGAAGAGACCCAGTACTTC.